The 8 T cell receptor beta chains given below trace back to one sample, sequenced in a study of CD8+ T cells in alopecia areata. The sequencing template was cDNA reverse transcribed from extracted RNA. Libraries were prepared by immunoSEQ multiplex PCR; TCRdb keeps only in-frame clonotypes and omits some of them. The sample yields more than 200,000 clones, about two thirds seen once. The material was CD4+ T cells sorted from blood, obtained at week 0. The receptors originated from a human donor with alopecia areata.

The CDR3: CATSRNPAPGGKTQYF. The CDR3 DNA sequence: TGTGCCACCAGCAGGAACCCCGCTCCGGGGGGAAAGACCCAGTACTTC. This rearrangement joins TRBV15 to TRBJ2-5, with 7 bases matching TRBD2. Trimming cost V 3 bases and J 6 bases; bases outside gene matches: 13. Per germline, CDR1 LNHNV and CDR2 YYDKDF (reference sequence). The CDR3 runs to 16 residues.

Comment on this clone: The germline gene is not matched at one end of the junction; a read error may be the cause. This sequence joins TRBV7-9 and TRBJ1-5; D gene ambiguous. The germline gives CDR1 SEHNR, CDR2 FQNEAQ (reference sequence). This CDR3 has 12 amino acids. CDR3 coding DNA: TGCGCCAGCAGCTTAGATCTCAGGCCCCAGCATTTT. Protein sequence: CASSLDLRPQHF.

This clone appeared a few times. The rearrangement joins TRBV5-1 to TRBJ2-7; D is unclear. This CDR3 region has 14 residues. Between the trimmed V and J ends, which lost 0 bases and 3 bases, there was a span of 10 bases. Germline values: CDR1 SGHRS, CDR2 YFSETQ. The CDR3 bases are TGCGCCAGCAGCTTGGATTCTGAAGACTACGAGCAGTACTTC. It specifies CASSLDSEDYEQYF.

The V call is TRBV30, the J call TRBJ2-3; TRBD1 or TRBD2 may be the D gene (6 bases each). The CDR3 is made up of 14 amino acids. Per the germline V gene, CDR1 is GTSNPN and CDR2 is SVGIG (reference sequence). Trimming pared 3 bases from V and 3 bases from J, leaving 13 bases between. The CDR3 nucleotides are TGTGCCTGGAGGTTAGGGGGGACTACAGATACGCAGTATTTT. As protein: CAWRLGGTTDTQYF.

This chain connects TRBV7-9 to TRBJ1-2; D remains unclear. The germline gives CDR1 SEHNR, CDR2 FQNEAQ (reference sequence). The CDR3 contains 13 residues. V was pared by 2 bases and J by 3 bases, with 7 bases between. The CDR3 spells CASSLLTYYGYTF. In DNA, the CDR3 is TGTGCCAGCAGCTTACTGACATACTATGGCTACACCTTC. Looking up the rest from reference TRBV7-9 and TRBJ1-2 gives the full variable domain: DTGVSQNPRHKITKRGQNVTFRCDPISEHNRLYWYRQTLGQGPEFLTYFQNEAQLEKSRLLSDRFSAERPKGSFSTLEIQRTEQGDSAMYLCASSLLTYYGYTFGSGTRLTVV.

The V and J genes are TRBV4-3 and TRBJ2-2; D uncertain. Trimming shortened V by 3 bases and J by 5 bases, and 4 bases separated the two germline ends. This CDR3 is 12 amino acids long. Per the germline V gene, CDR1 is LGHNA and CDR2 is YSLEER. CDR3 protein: CASSQVTGELFF. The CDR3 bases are TGCGCCAGCAGCCAGGTTACCGGGGAGCTGTTTTTT.

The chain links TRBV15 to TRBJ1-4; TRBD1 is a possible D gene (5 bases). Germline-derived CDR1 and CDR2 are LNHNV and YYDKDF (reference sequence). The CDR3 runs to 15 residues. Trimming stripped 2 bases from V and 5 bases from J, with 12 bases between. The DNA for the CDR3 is TGTGCCACCAGCAGACAGGGACGGACGAATGAAAAACTGTTTTTT. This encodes CATSRQGRTNEKLFF.

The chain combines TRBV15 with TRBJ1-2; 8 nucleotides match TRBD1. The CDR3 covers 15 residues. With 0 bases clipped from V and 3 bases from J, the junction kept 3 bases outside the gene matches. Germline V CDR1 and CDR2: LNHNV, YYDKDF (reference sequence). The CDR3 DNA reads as TGTGCCACCAGCAGAGATGGACAGGGCCACTATGGCTACACCTTC. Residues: CATSRDGQGHYGYTF.